The T cell receptor beta chain described here comes from a study of vaccination and CD4 T cells after COVID-19. Overall study: The post-vaccine samples came a median approximately 72 days after dose two (range 14 to 241). Cells received overlapping spike peptides from SARS-CoV-2, HCoV-NL63, HCoV-OC43 and HCoV-229E as stimulation.

Trimming removed 6 bases at V and 7 bases at J, with 10 bases between. The germline CDR1 and CDR2 sequences are MNHNS and SASEGT. This CDR3 spans 12 amino acids. The Oncomine TCR Beta short-read assay was applied to DNA of cultured CD4+ T cells. TCRdb reanalysed the PCR reads using MiXCR and keeps one entry per CDR3 protein. The sample lists around 8,600 distinct CDR3 sequences, roughly 53% occurring once. Turning to this clonotype: Its specificity is unknown.

As to treatment: approximately nine-day PBMC culture with coronavirus spike peptide pools or control peptides (ViraFEST assay). ViraFEST expanded antigen-specific T cells with peptide pools, then sequenced TCRs. The sample comprised CD4+ T cells from blood, cultured in vitro. The V call is TRBV6-1, the J call TRBJ2-4; the D gene is possibly TRBD2 (6 bases). This receptor was identified in a human donor who had recovered from COVID-19. CDR3 loop: CASRGGANIQYF. DNA for the CDR3: TGTGCCAGCAGAGGCGGGGCCAACATTCAGTACTTC.